The rows below give T cell receptor beta chains drawn from one sample of a study of metastatic and nonmetastatic thyroid tumors. TCRdb re-clonotyped the PCR reads through MiXCR. The sample shows roughly 17,000 clones, 25% to 35% of them seen only once. Sample: tumor tissue. The receptors originated from a male donor with papillary thyroid cancer or a benign thyroid nodule (not recorded which). Some clones in this sample may be carry-over from other donors' samples. Both conserved end residues are part of each CDR3. Fields, in order: V gene, clone size, J gene, D gene, CDR3 protein, CDR3 DNA. D genes are given only for firm matches. Not all rows give a size; the values are once, few, many and, for expanded clones, a class.

>TRBV4-1|.|TRBJ1-4|.
CASSQGPLGTLFEKLFF
TGCGCCAGCAGCCAAGGGCCGCTGGGGACCCTGTTCGAAAAACTGTTTTTT
>TRBV5-1|.|TRBJ2-1|TRBD1
CARSFGGRGQDEQFF
TGCGCCAGAAGCTTTGGGGGCAGGGGGCAGGATGAGCAGTTCTTC
>TRBV15|few|TRBJ2-2|.
CATSKEGKNTGELFF
TGTGCCACCAGCAAGGAGGGAAAGAACACCGGGGAGCTGTTTTTT
>TRBV2|few|TRBJ2-3|.
CASGTDGPVTDTQYF
TGTGCCAGCGGGACGGACGGCCCGGTCACAGATACGCAGTATTTT
>TRBV4-1|once|TRBJ2-1|.
CASLGIAWGPYNEHFF
TGCGCCAGCCTTGGAATAGCGTGGGGGCCATACAATGAGCATTTCTTC
>TRBV29-1|many|TRBJ2-1|.
CSVESSSYNEQFF
TGTAGCGTTGAGTCTTCCTCCTACAATGAGCAGTTCTTC
>TRBV4-1|.|TRBJ2-5|.
CASSQVEGDTQYF
TGCGCCAGCAGCCAGGTCGAGGGGGATACCCAGTACTTC
>TRBV6-1|many|TRBJ2-5|TRBD2
CASSGGLLAGHQETQYF
TGTGCCAGCAGTGGAGGGTTACTAGCGGGACACCAAGAGACCCAGTACTTC
>TRBV6-2/TRBV6-3|.|TRBJ2-2|.
CASSYKAGLTWELFF
TGTGCCAGCAGTTACAAAGCGGGTCTCACCTGGGAGCTGTTTTTT
>TRBV30|medium-sized|TRBJ2-7|.
CAWMGNSYEQYF
TGTGCCTGGATGGGTAACTCCTACGAGCAGTACTTC
>TRBV6-2/TRBV6-3|.|TRBJ2-7|.
CASSYRRYEQYF
TGTGCCAGCAGTTATAGGAGGTACGAGCAGTACTTC
>TRBV2|.|TRBJ1-4|TRBD1
CASNEWDSNEKLFF
TGTGCCAGCAATGAATGGGACAGTAATGAAAAACTGTTTTTT
>TRBV7-2|.|TRBJ2-7|TRBD2
CASSLWTSYDQYF
TGTGCCAGCAGCTTATGGACTAGCTACGACCAGTACTTC
>TRBV20-1|few|TRBJ2-2|TRBD2
CSAARGRNTGELFF
TGCAGTGCTGCCCGCGGGAGGAACACCGGGGAGCTGTTTTTT
>TRBV3-1|.|TRBJ1-5|.
CASSQDGTNNQPQHF
TGTGCCAGCAGCCAGGACGGGACAAACAATCAGCCCCAGCATTTT
>TRBV20-1|.|TRBJ2-3|TRBD2
CSASIAGVGDTQYF
TGCAGTGCTAGTATAGCGGGAGTAGGGGATACGCAGTATTTT
>TRBV5-1|.|TRBJ2-7|.
CASSPGTFNEQYF
TGCGCCAGCAGCCCGGGGACGTTTAACGAGCAGTACTTC
>TRBV18|many|TRBJ1-2|.
CASSPPSLAAGNHGYTF
TGTGCCAGCTCACCACCCTCTCTAGCTGCAGGGAATCATGGCTACACCTTC
>TRBV11-1|many|TRBJ2-1|TRBD2
CASSFSGRASSSYNEQFF
TGTGCCAGCAGCTTTAGCGGGAGGGCCTCTAGCTCCTACAATGAGCAGTTCTTC
>TRBV29-1|few|TRBJ1-2|.
CSAESAGYTF
TGCAGCGCCGAGTCGGCTGGCTACACCTTC
>TRBV4-2|.|TRBJ2-5|TRBD2
CASSTRLAGGAETQYF
TGTGCCAGCAGCACCCGGTTAGCGGGAGGTGCTGAGACCCAGTACTTC
>TRBV9|many|TRBJ1-3|.
CASSATWNTIYF
TGTGCCAGCAGCGCCACCTGGAACACCATATATTTT
>TRBV5-1|many|TRBJ2-1|TRBD2
CASTVAGASNEQFF
TGCGCCAGCACGGTAGCGGGAGCCTCCAATGAGCAGTTCTTC
>TRBV20-1|few|TRBJ1-2|.
CSAIAFEWANSYTF
TGCAGTGCTATCGCATTCGAGTGGGCGAACAGCTACACCTTC
>TRBV11-1|once|TRBJ1-5|TRBD1
CARSLVSQGVNQPQDF
TGTGCCAGAAGCTTAGTCAGTCAGGGGGTCAATCAGCCCCAGGATTTT
>TRBV10-3|medium-sized|TRBJ2-7|.
CAISESEGVRGEQYF
TGTGCCATCAGTGAGTCGGAGGGGGTGAGAGGCGAGCAGTACTTC
>TRBV20-1|.|TRBJ2-7|.
CSARAVGNPVGSYEQYF
TGCAGTGCTAGAGCCGTCGGTAACCCCGTCGGGTCCTACGAGCAGTACTTC
>TRBV30|few|TRBJ2-5|.
CAWSVQHSQTQYF
TGTGCCTGGAGTGTACAACACAGTCAGACCCAGTACTTC